This paragraph reports one T cell receptor (beta chain). TCRdb called the 5' RACE reads again in MiXCR, with one record for every CDR3 protein. Among approximately 100,000 distinct CDR3 sequences, approximately 15% were seen once, and the ten largest hold around 6.5%. The entry originates in a study of T cells of healthy individuals. Germline CDR1 reads LNHNV; CDR2 reads YYDKDF (reference sequence). Trimming removed 1 base from V and 2 bases from J; junction bases left unmatched: 4. CDR3 length: 16 amino acids. The chain carries TRBV15 and TRBJ2-5, with 10 bases identical to TRBD1. This clonotype was sampled from a human donor in good health. The CDR3 coding sequence is TGTGCCACCAGCAGAGGACAGGGGGCAAATCAAGAGACCCAGTACTTC. Protein product: CATSRGQGANQETQYF.